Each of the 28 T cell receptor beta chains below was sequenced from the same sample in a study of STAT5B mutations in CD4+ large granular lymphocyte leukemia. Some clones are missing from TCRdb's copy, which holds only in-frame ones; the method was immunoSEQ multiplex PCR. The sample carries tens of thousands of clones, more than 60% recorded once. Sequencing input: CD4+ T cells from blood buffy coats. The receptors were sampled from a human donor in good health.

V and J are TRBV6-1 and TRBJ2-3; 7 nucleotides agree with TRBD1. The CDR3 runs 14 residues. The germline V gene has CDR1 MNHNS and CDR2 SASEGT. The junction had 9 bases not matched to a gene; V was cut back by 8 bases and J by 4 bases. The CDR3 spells CASLRGQTSDTQYF. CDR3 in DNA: TGTGCCAGCCTGAGGGGACAGACCTCAGATACGCAGTATTTT.

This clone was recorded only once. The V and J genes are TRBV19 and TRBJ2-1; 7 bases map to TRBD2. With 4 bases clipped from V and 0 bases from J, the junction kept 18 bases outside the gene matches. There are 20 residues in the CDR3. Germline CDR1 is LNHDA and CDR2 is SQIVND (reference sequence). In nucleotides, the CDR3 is TGTGCCAGTAGTACGACCCCGTCCTCTCTAGCGGTCGGCTCCTACAATGAGCAGTTCTTC. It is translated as CASSTTPSSLAVGSYNEQFF.

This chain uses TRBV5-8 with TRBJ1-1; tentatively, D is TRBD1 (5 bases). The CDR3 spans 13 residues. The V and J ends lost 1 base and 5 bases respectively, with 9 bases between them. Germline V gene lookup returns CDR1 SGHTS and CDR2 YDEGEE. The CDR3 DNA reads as TGTGCCAGCAGCTTGACCAGGGTAACTGAAGCTTTCTTT. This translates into CASSLTRVTEAFF.

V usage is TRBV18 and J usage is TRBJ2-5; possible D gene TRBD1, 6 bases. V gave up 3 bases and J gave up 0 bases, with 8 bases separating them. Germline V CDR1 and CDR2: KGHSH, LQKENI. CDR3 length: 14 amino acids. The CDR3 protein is CASSPRTDQETQYF. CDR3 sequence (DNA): TGTGCCAGCTCACCCCGGACAGACCAAGAGACCCAGTACTTC. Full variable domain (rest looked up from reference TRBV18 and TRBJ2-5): NAGVMQNPRHLVRRRGQEARLRCSPMKGHSHVYWYRQLPEEGLKFMVYLQKENIIDESGMPKERFSAEFPKEGPSILRIQQVVRGDSAAYFCASSPRTDQETQYFGPGTRLLVL.

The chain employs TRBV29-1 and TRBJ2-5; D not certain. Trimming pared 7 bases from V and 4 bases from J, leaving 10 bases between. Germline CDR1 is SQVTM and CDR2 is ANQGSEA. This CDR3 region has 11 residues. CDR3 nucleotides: TGCAGCGCTTCCGACCGAGAGACCCAGTACTTC. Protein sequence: CSASDRETQYF.

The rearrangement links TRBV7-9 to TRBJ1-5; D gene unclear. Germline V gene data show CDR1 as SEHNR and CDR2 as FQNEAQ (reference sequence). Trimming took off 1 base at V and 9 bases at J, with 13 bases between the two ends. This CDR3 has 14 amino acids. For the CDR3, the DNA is TGTGCCAGCAGCTTAGGGGGAGAGGGTATGCCCCAGCATTTT. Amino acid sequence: CASSLGGEGMPQHF.

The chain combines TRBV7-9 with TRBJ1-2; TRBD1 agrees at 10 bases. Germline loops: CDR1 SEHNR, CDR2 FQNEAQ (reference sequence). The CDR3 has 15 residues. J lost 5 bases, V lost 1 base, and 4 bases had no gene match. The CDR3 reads CASSLEDRGLYGYTF. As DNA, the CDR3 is TGTGCCAGCAGCTTAGAAGACAGGGGGCTGTATGGCTACACCTTC.

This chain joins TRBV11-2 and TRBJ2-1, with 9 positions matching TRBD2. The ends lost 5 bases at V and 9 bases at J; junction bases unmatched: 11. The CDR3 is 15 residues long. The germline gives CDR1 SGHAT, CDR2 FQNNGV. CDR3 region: CASSRSSGSEGEQFF. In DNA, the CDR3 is TGTGCCAGCAGCCGAAGTAGCGGGAGCGAAGGTGAGCAGTTCTTC.

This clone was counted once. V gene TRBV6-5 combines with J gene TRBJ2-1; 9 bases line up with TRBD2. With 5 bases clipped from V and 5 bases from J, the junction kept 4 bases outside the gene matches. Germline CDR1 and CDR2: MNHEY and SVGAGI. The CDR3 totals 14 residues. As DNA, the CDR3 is TGTGCCAGCAGTCCAAGGACTAGCGACAATGAGCAGTTCTTC. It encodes CASSPRTSDNEQFF.

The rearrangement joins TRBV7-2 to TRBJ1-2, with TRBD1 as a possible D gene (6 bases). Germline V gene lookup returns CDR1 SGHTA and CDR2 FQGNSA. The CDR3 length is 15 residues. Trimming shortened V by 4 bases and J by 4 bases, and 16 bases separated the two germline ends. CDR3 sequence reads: CASSYSDSAIYGYTF. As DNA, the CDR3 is TGTGCCAGCAGCTATTCGGACAGTGCCATCTATGGCTACACCTTC. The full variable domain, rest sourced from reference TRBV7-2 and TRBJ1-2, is GAGVSQSPSNKVTEKGKDVELRCDPISGHTALYWYRQSLGQGLEFLIYFQGNSAPDKSGLPSDRFSAERTGGSVSTLTIQRTQQEDSAVYLCASSYSDSAIYGYTFGSGTRLTVV.

CDR3 in DNA: TGTGCCAGCAGCTTAAGCACAGGTGTTGTCAATGAGCAGTTCTTC. Amino acids: CASSLSTGVVNEQFF. The chain uses TRBV7-8 and TRBJ2-1; D might be TRBD1 (5 bases). Looked up from germline, CDR1 is SGHVS and CDR2 is FQNEAQ. Trimming shortened V by 2 bases and J by 6 bases, and 14 bases separated the two germline ends. The CDR3 loop spans 15 amino acids.

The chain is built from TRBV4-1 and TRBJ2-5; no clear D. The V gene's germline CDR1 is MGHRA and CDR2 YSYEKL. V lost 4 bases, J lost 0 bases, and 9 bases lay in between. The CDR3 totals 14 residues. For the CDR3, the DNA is TGCGCCAGCAGCCTTCAGGCGTACCAAGAGACCCAGTACTTC. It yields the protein CASSLQAYQETQYF.

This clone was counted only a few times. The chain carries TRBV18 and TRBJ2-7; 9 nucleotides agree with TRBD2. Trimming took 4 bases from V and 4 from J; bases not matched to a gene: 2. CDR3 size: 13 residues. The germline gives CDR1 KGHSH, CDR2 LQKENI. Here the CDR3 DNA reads TGTGCCAGCTCACTAGCGGGAGTGTACGAGCAGTACTTC. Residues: CASSLAGVYEQYF.

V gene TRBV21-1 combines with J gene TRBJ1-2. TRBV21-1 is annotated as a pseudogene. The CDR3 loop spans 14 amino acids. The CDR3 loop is CASSPPARKYGYTF. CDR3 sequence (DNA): TGTGCCAGCAGCCCCCCGGCACGAAAATATGGCTACACCTTC.

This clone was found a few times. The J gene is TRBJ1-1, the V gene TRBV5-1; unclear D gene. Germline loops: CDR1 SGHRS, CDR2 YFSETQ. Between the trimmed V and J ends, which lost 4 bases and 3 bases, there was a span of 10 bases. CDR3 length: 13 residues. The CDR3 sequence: CASSPRGDTEAFF. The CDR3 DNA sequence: TGCGCCAGCAGCCCTCGGGGAGACACTGAAGCTTTCTTT.

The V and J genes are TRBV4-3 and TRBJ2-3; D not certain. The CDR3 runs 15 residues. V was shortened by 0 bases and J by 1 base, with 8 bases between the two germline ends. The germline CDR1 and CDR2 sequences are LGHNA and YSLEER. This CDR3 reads CASSQDGTGTDTQYF. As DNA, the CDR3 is TGCGCCAGCAGCCAAGACGGTACAGGCACAGATACGCAGTATTTT.

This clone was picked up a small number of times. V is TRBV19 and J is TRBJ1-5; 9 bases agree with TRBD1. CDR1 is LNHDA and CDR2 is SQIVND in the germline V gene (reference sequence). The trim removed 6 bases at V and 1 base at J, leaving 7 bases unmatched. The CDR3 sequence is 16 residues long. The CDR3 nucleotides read TGTGCCAGTAGGAGACAGGGGGATGGGAGCAATCAGCCCCAGCATTTT. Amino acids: CASRRQGDGSNQPQHF.

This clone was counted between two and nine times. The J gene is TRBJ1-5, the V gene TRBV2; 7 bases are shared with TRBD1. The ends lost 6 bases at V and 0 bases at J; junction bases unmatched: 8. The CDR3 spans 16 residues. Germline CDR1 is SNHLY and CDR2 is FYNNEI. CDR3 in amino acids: CASRQGNINSNQPQHF. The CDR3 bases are TGTGCCAGCAGACAGGGGAACATCAATAGCAATCAGCCCCAGCATTTT.

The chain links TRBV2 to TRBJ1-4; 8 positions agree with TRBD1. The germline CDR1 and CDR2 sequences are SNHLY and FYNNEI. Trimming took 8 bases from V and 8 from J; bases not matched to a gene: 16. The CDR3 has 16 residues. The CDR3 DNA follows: TGTGCCAGCCAACTTTTTCGACAGGGGCATGTCGAAAAACTGTTTTTT. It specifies CASQLFRQGHVEKLFF.

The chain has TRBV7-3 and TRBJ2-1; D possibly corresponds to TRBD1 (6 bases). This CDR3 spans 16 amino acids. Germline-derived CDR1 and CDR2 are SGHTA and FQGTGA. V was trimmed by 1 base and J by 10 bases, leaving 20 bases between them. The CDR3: CASSLIGGRRSTEQFF. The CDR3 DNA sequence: TGTGCCAGCAGCTTAATTGGGGGCAGGAGGTCCACGGAGCAGTTCTTC. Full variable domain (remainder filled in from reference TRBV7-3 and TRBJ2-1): GAGVSQTPSNKVTEKGKYVELRCDPISGHTALYWYRQSLGQGPEFLIYFQGTGAADDSGLPNDRFFAVRPEGSVSTLKIQRTERGDSAVYLCASSLIGGRRSTEQFFGPGTRLTVL.

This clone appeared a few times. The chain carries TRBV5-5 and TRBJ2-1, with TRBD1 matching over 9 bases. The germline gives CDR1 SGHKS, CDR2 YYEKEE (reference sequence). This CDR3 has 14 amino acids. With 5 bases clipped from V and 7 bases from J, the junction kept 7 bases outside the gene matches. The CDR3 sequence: CASSSKDRGNEQFF. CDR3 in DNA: TGTGCCAGCAGTTCGAAAGACAGGGGGAATGAGCAGTTCTTC.

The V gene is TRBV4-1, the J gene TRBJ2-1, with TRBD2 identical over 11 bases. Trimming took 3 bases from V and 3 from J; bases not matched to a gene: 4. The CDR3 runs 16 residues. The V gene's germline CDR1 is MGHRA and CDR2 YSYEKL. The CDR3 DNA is TGCGCCAGCAGCCAGCAGACTAGCGGGGACTACAATGAGCAGTTCTTC. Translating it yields CASSQQTSGDYNEQFF.

The chain's CDR3 is CASSRQVGYEQYF. CDR3 bases: TGTGCCAGCTCCCGACAGGTGGGTTACGAGCAGTACTTC. V is TRBV18 and J is TRBJ2-5; D may be TRBD1 (6 bases). TRBJ2-7 explains the end of the DNA better; the J call may be wrong. Germline V gene data show CDR1 as KGHSH and CDR2 as LQKENI. CDR3 size: 13 residues.

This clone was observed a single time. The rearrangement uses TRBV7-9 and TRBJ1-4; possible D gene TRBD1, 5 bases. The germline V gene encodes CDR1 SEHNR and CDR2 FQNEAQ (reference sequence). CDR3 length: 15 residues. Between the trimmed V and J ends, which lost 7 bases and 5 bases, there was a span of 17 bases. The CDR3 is CASNRGGFYNEKLFF. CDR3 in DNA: TGTGCCAGCAATAGGGGCGGTTTCTACAATGAAAAACTGTTTTTT.

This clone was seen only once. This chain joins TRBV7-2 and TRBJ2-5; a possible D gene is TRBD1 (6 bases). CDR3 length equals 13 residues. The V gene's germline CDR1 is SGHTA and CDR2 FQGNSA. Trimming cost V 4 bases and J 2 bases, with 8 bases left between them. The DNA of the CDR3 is TGTGCCAGCAGCTGGACAGTGCAAGAGACCCAGTACTTC. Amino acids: CASSWTVQETQYF.

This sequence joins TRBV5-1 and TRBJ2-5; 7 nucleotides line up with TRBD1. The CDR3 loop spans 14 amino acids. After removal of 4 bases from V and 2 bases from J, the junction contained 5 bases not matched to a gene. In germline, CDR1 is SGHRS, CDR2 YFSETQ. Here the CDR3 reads CASSRRGQQETQYF. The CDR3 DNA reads TGCGCCAGCAGCCGCCGGGGACAGCAAGAGACCCAGTACTTC. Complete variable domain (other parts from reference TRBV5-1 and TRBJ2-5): KAGVTQTPRYLIKTRGQQVTLSCSPISGHRSVSWYQQTPGQGLQFLFEYFSETQRNKGNFPGRFSGRQFSNSRSEMNVSTLELGDSALYLCASSRRGQQETQYFGPGTRLLVL.

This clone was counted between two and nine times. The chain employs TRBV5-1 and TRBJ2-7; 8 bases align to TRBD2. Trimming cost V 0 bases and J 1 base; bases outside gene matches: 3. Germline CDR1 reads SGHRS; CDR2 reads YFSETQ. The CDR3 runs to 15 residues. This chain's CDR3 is CASSLGVAGSYEQYF. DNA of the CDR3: TGCGCCAGCAGCTTGGGCGTAGCGGGGTCCTACGAGCAGTACTTC.

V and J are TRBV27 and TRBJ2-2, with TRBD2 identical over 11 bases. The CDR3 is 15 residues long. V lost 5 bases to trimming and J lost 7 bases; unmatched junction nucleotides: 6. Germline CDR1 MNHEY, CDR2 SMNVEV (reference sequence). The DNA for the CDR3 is TGTGCCAGCAGTAAACTAGCGGGAGCGCTCGGGGAGCTGTTTTTT. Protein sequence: CASSKLAGALGELFF.